This TCR beta chain came from a study of shared clonotypes between healthy human individuals. Findings of the study overall: Rarefaction showed sorted-subset sequencing was incomplete despite large depth.

Remarks on this clone: What it recognizes is unknown.

Each replicate PCR on the sorted subsets used roughly 210 ng DNA (roughly 30,000 T cell genomes). Sequenced by immunoSEQ multiplex PCR; TCRdb stores in-frame clones only, minus some. The data hold millions of clones, with approximately 95% observed a single time. The sequenced material came from naive CD4+ T cells sorted from blood. Sample subset: CD45RA+ positively selected. The receptor was isolated from a man aged 18 to 30 in good health.

CDR3 DNA sequence: TGTGCCACCAGCAACGACCGCCGTGAAGCTTTCTTT. This codes for CATSNDRREAFF. The chain links TRBV15 to TRBJ1-1; D gene unclear. The CDR3 spans 12 residues. V was clipped by 4 bases and J by 7 bases, with 10 bases between them. Germline CDR1 is LNHNV and CDR2 is YYDKDF (reference sequence).